Presented here are 32 T cell receptor beta chains from one specimen sequenced in a study of shared clonotypes between healthy human individuals (TCRdb year 2020). Libraries were prepared through the immunoSEQ multiplex PCR assay. Not all clones reach the TCRdb copy of this immuneACCESS table, which keeps in-frame sequences only. Checked studies attribute under half of the gap to unresolved V genes and leave the rest unexplained. The table for this sample lists about 980,000 clones; less than 85% of them were counted only once. Of the sample, approximately 1.5% is held by the ten largest clones. The sequenced sample was memory CD4+ T cells sorted from blood. This specimen's cell subset or site label, per the study, means: CD45RA-negative fraction. The receptors were gathered from a man younger than 30 in good health.

In this sample, this clone turned up once. The chain couples TRBV9 to TRBJ2-3, with D possibly being TRBD1 (6 bases). Germline V gene lookup returns CDR1 SGDLS and CDR2 YYNGEE. The CDR3 has 17 amino acids. V shed 0 bases and J shed 4 bases, with 18 bases lying between them. For the CDR3, the DNA is TGTGCCAGCAGCGTAGGGGTGGGGGCAGGCCTCGCAGATACGCAGTATTTT. Its translation is CASSVGVGAGLADTQYF.

This chain connects TRBV5-6 to TRBJ2-3; TRBD1 might be the D (5 bases). Germline loops: CDR1 SGHDT, CDR2 YYEEEE. V lost 1 base and J lost 5, with 17 bases in between. CDR3 length equals 16 residues. The DNA of the CDR3 is TGTGCCAGCAGCTTGAGGGGAAGGAATTCACAAGATACGCAGTATTTT. Residues: CASSLRGRNSQDTQYF.

The V call is TRBV7-9, the J call TRBJ1-2; 12 bases are shared with TRBD1. Germline V CDR1 and CDR2: SEHNR, FQNEAQ (reference sequence). With 2 bases clipped from V and 7 bases from J, the junction kept 5 bases outside the gene matches. The CDR3 sequence is 15 residues long. The CDR3 coding sequence is TGTGCCAGCAGCTTAACCGGGACAGGGGGCGGTGGCTACACCTTC. Translating it yields CASSLTGTGGGGYTF.

The chain uses TRBV7-2 and TRBJ2-1; D call uncertain. The CDR3 is 14 amino acids. Trimming removed 8 bases from V and 4 bases from J, with 15 bases in between. CDR1 is SGHTA, CDR2 FQGNSA, per germline. The CDR3 nucleotides read TGTGCCAGCTCCCGGCTAACCGCGTACAATGAGCAGTTCTTC. Its protein product is CASSRLTAYNEQFF.

Only one count was recorded for this clone. The V and J genes are TRBV28 and TRBJ1-4; TRBD1 aligns across 9 bases. With V trimmed by 5 bases and J by 7 bases, 8 bases remained unmatched. The germline gives CDR1 MDHEN, CDR2 SYDVKM. The CDR3 is 15 amino acids. The CDR3 protein is CASSPGDRDSEKLFF. CDR3 DNA sequence: TGTGCCAGCAGTCCCGGGGACAGGGATTCTGAAAAACTGTTTTTT.

The genes are TRBV19 and TRBJ2-7; 9 bases match TRBD1. Germline V CDR1 and CDR2: LNHDA, SQIVND (reference sequence). Trimming took 5 bases from V and 3 from J; bases not matched to a gene: 5. This CDR3 has 14 residues. The CDR3 region is CASSETGGGYEQYF. DNA of the CDR3: TGTGCCAGTAGTGAGACAGGGGGAGGCTACGAGCAGTACTTC.

The chain joins TRBV27 to TRBJ2-3, with 9 bases matching TRBD2. The trim removed 5 bases at V and 2 bases at J, leaving 11 bases unmatched. The CDR3 is 17 residues long. Germline V lookup: CDR1 MNHEY, CDR2 SMNVEV (reference sequence). CDR3 DNA sequence: TGTGCCAGCAGTCCACGGTCGCTAGCGGGAATCACAGATACGCAGTATTTT. It translates to CASSPRSLAGITDTQYF.

In its sample, this clone was seen a few times. This chain uses TRBV4-2 with TRBJ1-1; D remains unclear. Trimming took off 2 bases at V and 6 bases at J, with 16 bases between the two ends. The length of the CDR3 is 15 residues. Germline lookup yields CDR1 LGHNA and CDR2 YNFKEQ. This CDR3 reads CASSQQLNSIPEAFF. In DNA form, the CDR3 reads TGTGCCAGCAGCCAACAACTGAACAGTATCCCTGAAGCTTTCTTT.

The chain uses TRBV4-1 and TRBJ1-2; 10 bases fit TRBD1. V was pared by 3 bases and J by 8 bases, with 6 bases of the junction left unmatched. Germline assignment: CDR1 MGHRA and CDR2 YSYEKL. This CDR3 is built from 14 residues. Here the CDR3 reads CASSHAGTGAGYTF. The CDR3 nucleotides are TGCGCCAGCAGCCATGCCGGGACAGGGGCCGGCTACACCTTC.

The V gene is TRBV19, the J gene TRBJ1-2; 9 bases line up with TRBD1. Per the germline V gene, CDR1 is LNHDA and CDR2 is SQIVND (reference sequence). CDR3 length: 14 residues. Trimming removed 11 bases from V and 5 bases from J; junction bases left unmatched: 12. CDR3 sequence: CAVNPGQGIYGYTF. Here the CDR3 DNA reads TGTGCCGTTAATCCGGGACAGGGTATTTATGGCTACACCTTC.

The rearrangement links TRBV5-1 to TRBJ2-5; 9 bases fit TRBD1. V was pared by 2 bases and J by 5 bases, with 10 bases of the junction left unmatched. Per germline, CDR1 SGHRS and CDR2 YFSETQ. The CDR3 length is 16 residues. The DNA for the CDR3 is TGCGCCAGCAGCTTTCGGGGGACAGGGAGCGAGGAGACCCAGTACTTC. Protein sequence: CASSFRGTGSEETQYF.

V and J are TRBV5-1 and TRBJ2-2; possible D gene TRBD1, 5 bases. Trimming stripped 2 bases from V and 6 bases from J, with 14 bases between. Germline V gene lookup returns CDR1 SGHRS and CDR2 YFSETQ. The CDR3 covers 15 residues. The CDR3 sequence: CASSLLTGFAGELFF. The CDR3 nucleotides are TGCGCCAGCAGCTTACTAACAGGCTTCGCCGGGGAGCTGTTTTTT.

There are many counts of this clone. The chain joins TRBV13 to TRBJ2-1; perhaps TRBD1 as D (5 bases). Trimming left V 6 bases short and J 0 bases short, with 15 bases between. The CDR3 length is 16 residues. The germline V gene has CDR1 PRHDT and CDR2 FYEKMQ (reference sequence). In DNA, the CDR3 is TGTGCCAGCAGAACCCAGGGTCCCTCCTCCTACAATGAGCAGTTCTTC. It translates to CASRTQGPSSYNEQFF.

The chain combines TRBV12-5 with TRBJ1-1; perhaps TRBD1 as D (5 bases). V lost 6 bases and J lost 5, with 10 bases in between. CDR1 is LGHNT and CDR2 is FRNRAP in the germline V gene. The CDR3 is 12 residues long. CDR3 in DNA: TGTGCTAGTGGCCTCGACAGAACTGAAGCTTTCTTT. Amino acid sequence: CASGLDRTEAFF.

This rearrangement joins TRBV2 to TRBJ2-5, with TRBD1 matching over 9 bases. This CDR3 region has 11 residues. J lost 12 bases, V lost 5 bases, and 4 bases had no gene match. Germline-derived CDR1 and CDR2 are SNHLY and FYNNEI. The CDR3 here is CASSRDRVKYF. CDR3 DNA: TGTGCCAGCAGTAGGGACAGGGTCAAGTACTTC.

This chain joins TRBV6-6 and TRBJ2-1; 10 bases fit TRBD2. Germline V gene data show CDR1 as MNHNY and CDR2 as SVGAGI (reference sequence). The CDR3 sequence is 15 residues long. After removal of 4 bases from V and 3 bases from J, the junction contained 3 bases not matched to a gene. CDR3 in amino acids: CASSSLAGDYNEQFF. Here the CDR3 DNA reads TGTGCCAGCAGTTCCCTAGCGGGAGACTACAATGAGCAGTTCTTC.

CDR3 DNA sequence: TGTGCCAGCAGCTTGAAAACAGGGCAAGAGACCCAGTACTTC. Translation gives CASSLKTGQETQYF. This chain links TRBV5-4 with TRBJ2-5; D is possibly TRBD1 (6 bases). This CDR3 is 14 amino acids long. V was cut by 1 base and J by 2 bases, with 9 bases left in between. Germline CDR1 is SGHNT and CDR2 is YYREEE (reference sequence).

The J gene is TRBJ2-5, the V gene TRBV7-9, with 7 bases fitting TRBD2. Germline-derived CDR1 and CDR2 are SEHNR and FQNEAQ (reference sequence). The CDR3 length is 13 residues. Trimming removed 4 bases from V and 7 bases from J; junction bases left unmatched: 6. The CDR3 nucleotides are TGTGCCAGCAGCTCGACTAGCTCTGGGACCCAGTACTTC. It yields the protein CASSSTSSGTQYF.

This clone has at least ten counts. The J gene is TRBJ2-2, the V gene TRBV6-6; 8 bases agree with TRBD2. The CDR3 has 14 amino acids. V was clipped by 5 bases and J by 1 base; unmatched bases: 0. From germline, CDR1 is MNHNY and CDR2 SVGAGI (reference sequence). This chain's CDR3 is CASSSGGNTGELFF. In nucleotides, the CDR3 is TGTGCCAGCAGTAGCGGGGGGAACACCGGGGAGCTGTTTTTT.

The chain employs TRBV2 and TRBJ1-6; tentatively, D is TRBD1 (5 bases). Trimming took 4 bases from V and 6 from J, leaving 10 bases between them. Looked up from germline, CDR1 is SNHLY and CDR2 is FYNNEI. The CDR3 runs to 14 residues. The DNA for the CDR3 is TGTGCCAGCAGTGGGCAGGGAGTTAATTCACCCCTCCACTTT. As protein: CASSGQGVNSPLHF.

This sequence joins TRBV7-9 and TRBJ1-1, with a tentative D call TRBD1 (5 bases). V was clipped by 5 bases and J by 0 bases, with 13 bases between them. Looked up from germline, CDR1 is SEHNR and CDR2 is FQNEAQ (reference sequence). The CDR3 has 15 amino acids. For the CDR3, the DNA is TGTGCCAGCAGCCCCCGAGGGGCCATGAACACTGAAGCTTTCTTT. Amino acid sequence: CASSPRGAMNTEAFF.

The CDR3 here is CASSQDLRGGYTF. CDR3 bases: TGCGCCAGCAGCCAAGATCTACGGGGTGGCTACACCTTC. The rearrangement uses TRBV4-1 and TRBJ1-2; D not resolved. This CDR3 has 13 residues. In germline, CDR1 is MGHRA, CDR2 YSYEKL. V was pared by 0 bases and J by 7 bases, with 9 bases between.

CDR3 residues: CASSQETARSYEQYF. The CDR3 bases are TGCGCCAGCAGCCAAGAGACTGCCCGTTCCTACGAGCAGTACTTC. The chain carries TRBV4-1 and TRBJ2-7; D unclear. The V end lost 0 bases, the J end lost 1 base, and 10 bases lay between the germline ends. The germline V gene has CDR1 MGHRA and CDR2 YSYEKL. The CDR3 has 15 amino acids.

The V gene is TRBV5-1, the J gene TRBJ2-3; D is possibly TRBD1 (6 bases). The CDR3 spans 14 residues. The V gene lost 1 base and the J gene lost 4 bases, with 10 bases spanning the gap. Germline CDR1 SGHRS, CDR2 YFSETQ. This CDR3 reads CASSLTGSADTQYF. The CDR3 DNA sequence: TGCGCCAGCAGCTTGACAGGGTCGGCAGATACGCAGTATTTT.

This clone was detected only a few times. The genes are TRBV5-4 and TRBJ1-1; a possible D gene is TRBD1 (5 bases). Deletions cut 0 bases from V and 1 base from J, with 13 bases between. The CDR3 sequence is 16 residues long. Germline lookup yields CDR1 SGHNT and CDR2 YYREEE (reference sequence). This CDR3 is CASSLGRGRENTEAFF. The CDR3 DNA sequence: TGTGCCAGCAGCTTGGGGCGGGGCAGGGAGAACACTGAAGCTTTCTTT.

This clone was detected a few times. The chain uses TRBV28 and TRBJ2-3, with TRBD2 matching 7 bases. With 1 base clipped from V and 2 bases from J, the junction kept 12 bases outside the gene matches. From germline, CDR1 is MDHEN and CDR2 SYDVKM. The CDR3 totals 18 residues. CDR3 coding DNA: TGTGCCAGCAGTTTATCGATAGGACTAGGTAGTTCCACAGATACGCAGTATTTT. Translating gives CASSLSIGLGSSTDTQYF.

The gene calls are TRBV5-1 and TRBJ1-1, with a tentative D call TRBD1 (5 bases). Germline V CDR1 and CDR2: SGHRS, YFSETQ. This CDR3 contains 14 residues. Trimming removed 1 base at V and 7 bases at J, with 14 bases between. The CDR3 DNA reads as TGCGCCAGCAGCTTGACTGGGGCGCAGGGTGAAGCTTTCTTT. It yields the protein CASSLTGAQGEAFF.

In this sample, this clone turned up a few times. The chain joins TRBV20-1 to TRBJ1-1, with unresolved D. The CDR3 length is 9 residues. V lost 1 base, J lost 12 bases, and 6 bases lay in between. In germline, CDR1 is DFQATT, CDR2 SNEGSKA (reference sequence). The CDR3 is CSARGGTFF. The DNA of the CDR3 is TGCAGTGCTAGAGGAGGGACTTTCTTT.

The chain links TRBV10-3 to TRBJ1-1; TRBD1 agrees at 10 bases. Germline values: CDR1 ENHRY, CDR2 SYGVKD. V gave up 0 bases and J gave up 7 bases; unmatched junction bases: 5. CDR3 length equals 15 residues. The CDR3 region has the DNA TGTGCCATCAGTGAGTCTGACAGGGGGCTGGGTGAAGCTTTCTTT. Its translation is CAISESDRGLGEAFF.

DNA for the CDR3: TGCGCCAGCCGTAACAGGTCGAACACCGGGGAGCTGTTTTTT. This encodes CASRNRSNTGELFF. The J gene is TRBJ2-2, the V gene TRBV5-1, with D possibly being TRBD1 (5 bases). Trimming stripped 7 bases from V and 0 bases from J, with 10 bases between. The germline V gene has CDR1 SGHRS and CDR2 YFSETQ. This CDR3 has 14 amino acids.

The chain has TRBV6-6 and TRBJ2-7; D not resolved. The CDR3 length is 13 residues. The germline gives CDR1 MNHNY, CDR2 SVGAGI (reference sequence). V lost 0 bases to trimming and J lost 9 bases, with 12 bases between them. The CDR3 spells CASSYSKESRQYF. CDR3 DNA: TGTGCCAGCAGTTACTCGAAAGAAAGCCGGCAGTACTTC.

The V and J genes are TRBV5-6 and TRBJ2-7; D is unclear. Deletions cut 3 bases from V and 5 bases from J, with 15 bases between. CDR1 is SGHDT and CDR2 is YYEEEE in the germline V gene. CDR3 length: 14 amino acids. In DNA form, the CDR3 reads TGTGCCAGCAGCTCCGTTGATGGGCCCCACGAGCAGTACTTC. Translation gives CASSSVDGPHEQYF.